This entry describes one TCR beta chain. Compared with germline, one end of the junction differs, possibly owing to a read error. The data derive from a study of T cell changes during pregnancy in multiple sclerosis. The repertoire was sequenced with immunoSEQ multiplex PCR; TCRdb's copy has only in-frame clones and lacks some. Of almost 65,000 clones in the sample, around 93% were seen once. CDR3 length: 17 amino acids. Germline assignment: CDR1 LNHDA and CDR2 SQIVND (reference sequence). This chain connects TRBV19 to TRBJ1-1, with 10 nucleotides matching TRBD1. The sample consisted of peripheral blood, taken in the first trimester of pregnancy. The TCR originated in a female donor with multiple sclerosis, enrolled in a pregnancy study. CDR3 DNA sequence: TGTGCCAGTAGTCTCCTTCCGGGACAGGGGTTGAAGACTGAAGCTTTCTTT. Its protein product is CASSLLPGQGLKTEAFF.